This is a list of T cell receptor beta chains from one sample in a study of T cell repertoires in cytomegalovirus infection. Their target antigens are unknown. From the reads, TCRdb called clonotypes with MiXCR, one entry per CDR3 protein. The sample includes around 310,000 distinct CDR3 sequences, around 29% seen only once; the top ten take roughly 20%. This sample comprised cultured PBMCs, obtained from culture after CMV antigen stimulation. The receptors come from a human donor in good health (CMV status not recorded). Some clones in this sample may be carry-over from other donors' samples. CDR3s include the opening cysteine and the closing phenylalanine or tryptophan. A D gene is named only where the DNA matches it firmly. Clone size, where shown, is once, few, many, or a class for clones that have expanded.

TRBV7-9,TRBJ2-5,15,NA,NA,TGTGCCAGCAGCCCCAGTTTGCCATCCGGAGAGACCCAGTACTTC,CASSPSLPSGETQYF
TRBV7-2,TRBJ2-3,16,TRBD2,few,TGTGCCAGCAACCCGTCTGCTAGGACTAGCGACGATACGCAGTATTTT,CASNPSARTSDDTQYF
TRBV4-1,TRBJ2-1,13,NA,NA,TGCGCCAGCAGCCCCTCGACCCCACAGGGATCGGTCTTC,CASSPSTPQGSVF
TRBV12-3/TRBV12-4,TRBJ2-3,12,NA,few,TGTGCCAGCAGTTCGGCGGAGGATACGCAGTATTTT,CASSSAEDTQYF
TRBV20-1,TRBJ1-2,13,NA,NA,TGCAGTGCTGGAGGGATCTCTACAAATGGCTACACCTTC,CSAGGISTNGYTF
TRBV12-3/TRBV12-4,TRBJ1-1,12,NA,NA,TGTGCCAGCAGTTATGGACGGAGTGAAGCTTTCTTT,CASSYGRSEAFF
TRBV20-1,TRBJ1-1,17,TRBD1,NA,TGCAGTGCTTTACCCAGGGGGTTCTTGCCACTGGACACTGAAGCTTTCTTT,CSALPRGFLPLDTEAFF
TRBV27,TRBJ2-6,16,NA,NA,TGTGCCAGCAGTAGAACACGCACTGGGGGGGCCAACGTCCTGACTTTC,CASSRTRTGGANVLTF
TRBV6-1,TRBJ2-3,14,TRBD1,few,TGTGCCATACTGGACAGGGCTAGCACAGATACGCAGTATTTT,CAILDRASTDTQYF
TRBV7-6,TRBJ2-3,16,NA,many,TGTGCCAGCAGCTTTCAGCGAGAGGGGGGCACAGATACGCAGTATTTT,CASSFQREGGTDTQYF
TRBV6-8,TRBJ1-5,13,TRBD1,few,TGTGCCAGCATTAGGACAGGGGATCAGCCCCAGCATTTT,CASIRTGDQPQHF
TRBV7-2,TRBJ2-2,16,TRBD1,many,TGTGCCAGCAGCTCTCGGACAGGGGCGGTTACCGGGGAGCTGTTTTTT,CASSSRTGAVTGELFF
TRBV7-8,TRBJ2-1,20,TRBD2,few,TGTGCCAGCAGACTCTCAGTGGGGACTAGCGGGGGGTCCACCTACAATGAGCAGTTCTTC,CASRLSVGTSGGSTYNEQFF
TRBV7-2,TRBJ2-1,15,TRBD2,many,TGTGCCAGCAGCTCATCCGGGACTAGCTACAATGAGCAGTTCTTC,CASSSSGTSYNEQFF
TRBV6-5,TRBJ1-6,13,NA,few,TGTGCCAGCACCCGGACTATGAATTCACCCCTCCACTTT,CASTRTMNSPLHF